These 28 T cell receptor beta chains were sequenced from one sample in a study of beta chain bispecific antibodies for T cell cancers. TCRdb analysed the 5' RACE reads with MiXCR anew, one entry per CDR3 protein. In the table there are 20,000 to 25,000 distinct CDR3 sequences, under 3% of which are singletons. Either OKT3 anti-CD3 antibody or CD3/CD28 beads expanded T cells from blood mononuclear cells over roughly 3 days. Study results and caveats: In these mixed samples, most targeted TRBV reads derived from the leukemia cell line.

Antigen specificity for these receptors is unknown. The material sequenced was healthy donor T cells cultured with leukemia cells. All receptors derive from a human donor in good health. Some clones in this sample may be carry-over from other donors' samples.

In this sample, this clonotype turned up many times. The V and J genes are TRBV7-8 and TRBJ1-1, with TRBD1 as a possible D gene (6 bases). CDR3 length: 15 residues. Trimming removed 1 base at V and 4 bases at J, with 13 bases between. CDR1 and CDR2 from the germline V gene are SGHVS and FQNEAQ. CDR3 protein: CASSLEGGAGTEAFF. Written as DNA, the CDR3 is TGTGCCAGCAGCTTAGAGGGGGGCGCCGGCACTGAAGCTTTCTTT.

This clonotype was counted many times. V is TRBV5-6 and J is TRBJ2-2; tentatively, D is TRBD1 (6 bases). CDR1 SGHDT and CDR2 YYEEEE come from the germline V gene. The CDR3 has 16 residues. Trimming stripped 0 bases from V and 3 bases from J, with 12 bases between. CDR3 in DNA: TGTGCCAGCAGCTTGGGGGCCAGGGGATACACCGGGGAGCTGTTTTTT. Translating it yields CASSLGARGYTGELFF. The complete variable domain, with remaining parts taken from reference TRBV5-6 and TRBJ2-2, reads DAGVTQSPTHLIKTRGQQVTLRCSPKSGHDTVSWYQQALGQGPQFIFQYYEEEERQRGNFPDRFSGHQFPNYSSELNVNALLLGDSALYLCASSLGARGYTGELFFGEGSRLTVL.

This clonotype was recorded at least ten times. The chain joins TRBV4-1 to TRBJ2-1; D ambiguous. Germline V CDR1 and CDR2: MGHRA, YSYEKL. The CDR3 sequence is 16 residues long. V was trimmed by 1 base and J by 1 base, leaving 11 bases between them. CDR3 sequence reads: CASSQVAEQSYNEQFF. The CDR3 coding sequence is TGCGCCAGCAGCCAAGTTGCGGAACAATCCTACAATGAGCAGTTCTTC.

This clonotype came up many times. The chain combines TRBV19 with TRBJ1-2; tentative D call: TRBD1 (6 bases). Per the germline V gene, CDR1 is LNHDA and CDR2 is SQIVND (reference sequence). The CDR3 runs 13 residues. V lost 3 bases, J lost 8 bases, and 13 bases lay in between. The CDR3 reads CASSIWGAEGYTF. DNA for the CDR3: TGTGCCAGTAGTATCTGGGGGGCTGAAGGCTACACCTTC.

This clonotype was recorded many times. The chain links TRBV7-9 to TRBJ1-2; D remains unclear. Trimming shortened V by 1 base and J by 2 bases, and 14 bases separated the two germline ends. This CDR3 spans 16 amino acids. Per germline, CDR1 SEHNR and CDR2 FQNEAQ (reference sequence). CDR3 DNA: TGTGCCAGCAGCTTAGATGGTCAGGCGGCCAACTATGGCTACACCTTC. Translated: CASSLDGQAANYGYTF.

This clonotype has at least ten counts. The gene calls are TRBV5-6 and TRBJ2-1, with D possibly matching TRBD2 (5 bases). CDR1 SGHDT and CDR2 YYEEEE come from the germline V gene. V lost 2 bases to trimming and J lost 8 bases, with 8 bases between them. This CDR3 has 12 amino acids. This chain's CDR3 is CASSFAGDEQFF. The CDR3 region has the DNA TGTGCCAGCAGCTTTGCCGGGGATGAGCAGTTCTTC.

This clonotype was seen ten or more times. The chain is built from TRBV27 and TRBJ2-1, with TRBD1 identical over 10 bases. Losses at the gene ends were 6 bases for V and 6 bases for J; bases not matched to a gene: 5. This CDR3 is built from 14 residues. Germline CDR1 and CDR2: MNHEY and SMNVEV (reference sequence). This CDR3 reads CASRPGQGSNEQFF. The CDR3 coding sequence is TGTGCCAGCAGACCGGGACAGGGGAGCAATGAGCAGTTCTTC.

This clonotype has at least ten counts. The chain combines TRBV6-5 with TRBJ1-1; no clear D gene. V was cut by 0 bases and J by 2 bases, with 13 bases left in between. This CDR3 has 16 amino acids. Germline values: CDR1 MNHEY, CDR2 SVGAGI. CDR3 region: CASSYSKDRSNTEAFF. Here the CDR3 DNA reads TGTGCCAGCAGTTACTCGAAGGACCGAAGTAACACTGAAGCTTTCTTT.

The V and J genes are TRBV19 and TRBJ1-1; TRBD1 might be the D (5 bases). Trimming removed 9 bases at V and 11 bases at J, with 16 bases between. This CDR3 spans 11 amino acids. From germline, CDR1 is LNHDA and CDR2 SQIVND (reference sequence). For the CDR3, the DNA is TGTGCCAGCCAACTCGCGGGACGGGCTTTCTTT. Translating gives CASQLAGRAFF.

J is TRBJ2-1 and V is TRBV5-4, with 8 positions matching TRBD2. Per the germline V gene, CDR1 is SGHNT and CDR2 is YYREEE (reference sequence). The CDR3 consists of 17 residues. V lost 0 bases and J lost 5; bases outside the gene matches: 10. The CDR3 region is CASSLGVRGAYNNEQFF. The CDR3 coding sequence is TGTGCCAGCAGCTTGGGGGTGCGGGGGGCCTATAACAATGAGCAGTTCTTC.

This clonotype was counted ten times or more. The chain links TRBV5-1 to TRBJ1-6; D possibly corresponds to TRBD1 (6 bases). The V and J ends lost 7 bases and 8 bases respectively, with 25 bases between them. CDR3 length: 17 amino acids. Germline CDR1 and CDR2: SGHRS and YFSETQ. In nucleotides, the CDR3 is TGCGCCAGCCGGTGGGGCGGACGGACGGGGGCGCATTCACCCCTCCACTTT. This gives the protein CASRWGGRTGAHSPLHF.

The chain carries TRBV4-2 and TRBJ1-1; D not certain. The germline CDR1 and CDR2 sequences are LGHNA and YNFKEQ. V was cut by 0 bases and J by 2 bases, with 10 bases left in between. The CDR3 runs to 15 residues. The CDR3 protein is CASSQEPRVNTEAFF. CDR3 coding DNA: TGTGCCAGCAGCCAAGAGCCTAGGGTAAACACTGAAGCTTTCTTT.

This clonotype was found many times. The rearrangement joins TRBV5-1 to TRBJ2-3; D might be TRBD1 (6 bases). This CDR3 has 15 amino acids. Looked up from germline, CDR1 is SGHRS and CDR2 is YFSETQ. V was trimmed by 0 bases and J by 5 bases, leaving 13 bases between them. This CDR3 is CASSLEQGTKDTQYF. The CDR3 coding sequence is TGCGCCAGCAGCTTGGAACAGGGAACGAAAGATACGCAGTATTTT.

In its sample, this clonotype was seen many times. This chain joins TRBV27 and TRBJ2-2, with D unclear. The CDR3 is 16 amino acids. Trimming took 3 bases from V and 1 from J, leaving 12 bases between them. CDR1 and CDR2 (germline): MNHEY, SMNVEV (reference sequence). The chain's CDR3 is CASSFRAVRNTGELFF. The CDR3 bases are TGTGCCAGCAGTTTCCGGGCGGTCCGGAACACCGGGGAGCTGTTTTTT.

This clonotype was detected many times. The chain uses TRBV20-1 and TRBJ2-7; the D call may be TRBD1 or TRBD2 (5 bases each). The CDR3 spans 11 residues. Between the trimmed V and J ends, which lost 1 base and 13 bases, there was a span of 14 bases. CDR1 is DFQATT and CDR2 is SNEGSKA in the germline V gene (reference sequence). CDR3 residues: CSARGKGTPYF. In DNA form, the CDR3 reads TGCAGTGCTAGAGGGAAGGGGACCCCTTACTTC.

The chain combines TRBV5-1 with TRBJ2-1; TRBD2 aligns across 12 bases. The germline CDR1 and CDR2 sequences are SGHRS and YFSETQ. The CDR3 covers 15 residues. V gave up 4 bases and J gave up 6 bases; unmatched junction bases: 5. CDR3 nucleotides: TGCGCCAGCAGCACGACTAGCGGGGGTACCAATGAGCAGTTCTTC. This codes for CASSTTSGGTNEQFF.

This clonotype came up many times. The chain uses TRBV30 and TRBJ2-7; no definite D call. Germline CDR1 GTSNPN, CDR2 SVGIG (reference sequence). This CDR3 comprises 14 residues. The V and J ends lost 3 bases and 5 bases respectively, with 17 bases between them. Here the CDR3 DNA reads TGTGCCTGGAGCCCTCTGGCGATGGGTGACGAGCAGTACTTC. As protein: CAWSPLAMGDEQYF.

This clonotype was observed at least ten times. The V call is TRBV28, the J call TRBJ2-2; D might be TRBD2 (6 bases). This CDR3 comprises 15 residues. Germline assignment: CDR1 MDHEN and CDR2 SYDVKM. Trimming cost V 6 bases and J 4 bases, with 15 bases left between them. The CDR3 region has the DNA TGTGCCAGCAGCCTACTCGGGGGTGTCACCGGGGAGCTGTTTTTT. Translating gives CASSLLGGVTGELFF.

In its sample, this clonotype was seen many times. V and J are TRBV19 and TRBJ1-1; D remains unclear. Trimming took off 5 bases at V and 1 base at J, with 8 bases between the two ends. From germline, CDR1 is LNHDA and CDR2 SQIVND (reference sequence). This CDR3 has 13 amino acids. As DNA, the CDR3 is TGTGCCAGTAGTCCCTTCGAGAACACTGAAGCTTTCTTT. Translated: CASSPFENTEAFF.

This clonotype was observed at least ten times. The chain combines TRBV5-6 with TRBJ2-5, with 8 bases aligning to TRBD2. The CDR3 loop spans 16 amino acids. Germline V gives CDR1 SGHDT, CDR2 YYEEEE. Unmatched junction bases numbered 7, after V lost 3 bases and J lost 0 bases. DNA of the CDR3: TGTGCCAGCAGCTCAACACTAGCGGAGCACCAAGAGACCCAGTACTTC. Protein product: CASSSTLAEHQETQYF.

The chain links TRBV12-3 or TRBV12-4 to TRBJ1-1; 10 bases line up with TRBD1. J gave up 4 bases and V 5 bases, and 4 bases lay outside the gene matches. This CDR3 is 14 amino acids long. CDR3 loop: CASSGTGAGTEAFF. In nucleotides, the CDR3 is TGTGCCAGCAGTGGGACAGGGGCTGGCACTGAAGCTTTCTTT.

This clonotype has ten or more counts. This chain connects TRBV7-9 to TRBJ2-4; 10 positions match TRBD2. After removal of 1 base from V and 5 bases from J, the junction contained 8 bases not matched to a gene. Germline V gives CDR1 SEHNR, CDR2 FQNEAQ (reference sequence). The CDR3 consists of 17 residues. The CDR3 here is CASSLESGGAEENIQYF. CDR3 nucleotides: TGTGCCAGCAGCTTAGAAAGCGGGGGGGCCGAGGAAAACATTCAGTACTTC.

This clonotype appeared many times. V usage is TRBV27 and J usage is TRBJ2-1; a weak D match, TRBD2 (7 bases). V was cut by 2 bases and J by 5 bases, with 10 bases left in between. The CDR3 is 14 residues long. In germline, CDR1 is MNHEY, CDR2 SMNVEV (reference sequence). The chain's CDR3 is CASSLAGANNEQFF. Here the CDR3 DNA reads TGTGCCAGCAGTTTAGCGGGGGCCAACAATGAGCAGTTCTTC.

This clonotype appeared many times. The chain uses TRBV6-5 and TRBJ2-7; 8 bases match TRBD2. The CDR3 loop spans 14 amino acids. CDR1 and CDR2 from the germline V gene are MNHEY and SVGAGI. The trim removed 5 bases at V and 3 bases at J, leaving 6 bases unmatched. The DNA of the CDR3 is TGTGCCAGCAGTCAGACCGGGACTAGCTACGAGCAGTACTTC. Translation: CASSQTGTSYEQYF.

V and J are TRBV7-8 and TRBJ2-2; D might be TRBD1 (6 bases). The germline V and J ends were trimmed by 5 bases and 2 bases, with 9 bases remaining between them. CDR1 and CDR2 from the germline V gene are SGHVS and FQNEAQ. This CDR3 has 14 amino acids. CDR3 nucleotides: TGTGCCAGCAGCGCGGACAGAAACACCGGGGAGCTGTTTTTT. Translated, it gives CASSADRNTGELFF.

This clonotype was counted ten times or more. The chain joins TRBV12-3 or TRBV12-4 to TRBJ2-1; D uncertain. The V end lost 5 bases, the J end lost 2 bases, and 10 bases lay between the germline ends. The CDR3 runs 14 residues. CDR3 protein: CASSPVGTYNEQFF. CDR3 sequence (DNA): TGTGCCAGCAGTCCCGTTGGGACCTACAATGAGCAGTTCTTC.

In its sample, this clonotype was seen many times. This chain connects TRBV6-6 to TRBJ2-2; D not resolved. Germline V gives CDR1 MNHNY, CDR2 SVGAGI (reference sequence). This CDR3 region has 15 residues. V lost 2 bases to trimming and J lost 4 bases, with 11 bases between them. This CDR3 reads CASSYPAETTGELFF. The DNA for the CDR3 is TGTGCCAGCAGTTACCCGGCGGAAACCACCGGGGAGCTGTTTTTT.

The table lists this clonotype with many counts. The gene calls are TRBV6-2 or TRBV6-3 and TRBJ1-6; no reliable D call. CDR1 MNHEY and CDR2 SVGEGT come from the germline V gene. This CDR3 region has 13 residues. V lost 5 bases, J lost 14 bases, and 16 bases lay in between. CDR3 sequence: CASSDRSGRSLHF. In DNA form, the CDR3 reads TGTGCCAGCAGTGACCGATCGGGTCGATCCCTCCACTTT.